Sequencing of this TCR beta chain was carried out in a study of neurological immune-mediated disorders. Study-wide context: Relapsing-remitting forms accounted for most of the roughly 35 multiple sclerosis patients and secondary progressive forms for 3.

TCRdb used MiXCR to reprocess the 5' RACE reads, holding one entry per CDR3 protein. This sample has 20,000 to 30,000 distinct CDR3 sequences, with around 2.5% found just once. V was shortened by 3 bases and J by 0 bases, with 8 bases between the two germline ends. The CDR3 consists of 14 residues. Germline values: CDR1 DFQATT, CDR2 SNEGSKA (reference sequence). The chain joins TRBV20-1 to TRBJ1-4; D is unresolved. The sequence came from a woman between 45 and 65 years old with multiple sclerosis. Sequenced sample: PBMCs. In nucleotides, the CDR3 is TGCAGTGCTAGTATTGGGACAACTAATGAAAAACTGTTTTTT. This translates into CSASIGTTNEKLFF.